This TCR beta chain was recorded in a study of T cell repertoires in cytomegalovirus infection. Study context: Public TCR beta signatures indicated both CMV infection and matching HLA type.

Whole-study results and caveats: Dominating the ex vivo response were HLA-C-restricted CMV-specific TCR beta clonotypes.

V lost 2 bases, J lost 8 bases, and 12 bases lay in between. The germline V gene encodes CDR1 SGHTS and CDR2 YDEGEE. The CDR3 is 13 amino acids. Points on this clonotype: What it binds is not known.

One entry per CDR3 protein results from TCRdb running MiXCR on the reads. The sample lists about 740,000 distinct CDR3 sequences; approximately 40% were seen once. J is TRBJ2-3 and V is TRBV5-8, with D possibly being TRBD2 (5 bases). The material sequenced was PBMCs. This clonotype was sampled from a human donor in good health (CMV status not recorded). Some clones in this sample may be carry-over from other donors' samples. In DNA form, the CDR3 reads TGTGCCAGCAGCTTATGGACTGACCCTACGCAGTATTTT. It translates to CASSLWTDPTQYF.